This note documents a single T cell receptor (beta chain) sequence. Here immunoSEQ multiplex PCR was the method, and the copy in TCRdb shows in-frame clones only, minus some. The table includes some 100,000 clones, 85% to 90% detected once. This entry comes from a study of OX40 agonist ivuxolimab in advanced cancers. The CDR3 is 15 amino acids. The V end lost 1 base, the J end lost 3 bases, and 11 bases lay between the germline ends. Germline lookup yields CDR1 SGHVS and CDR2 FNYEAQ. The chain joins TRBV7-6 to TRBJ2-3, with D possibly being TRBD1 (8 bases). This clonotype was sampled from an adult with an advanced solid tumor such as melanoma, head and neck, liver or kidney cancer. This material consisted of CD4+ or CD8+ T cells sorted from blood, taken in a trial of the OX40 agonist ivuxolimab. CDR3 residues: CASSLDRGGTDTQYF. The CDR3 DNA sequence: TGTGCCAGCAGCTTAGACAGGGGGGGTACAGATACGCAGTATTTT.